This TCR beta chain was recovered during a study of T cell responses to AZD1222 COVID-19 vaccine. Study-wide findings and caveats: Spike as a whole was targeted by vaccine-associated CD4 TCRs, dominant at 160-218 and 743-854.

A word on this clone: Its antigen is undetermined.

Profiling relied on immunoSEQ multiplex PCR, and the TCRdb table lists in-frame clones only, not all of them. The data contain about 100,000 clones, roughly 90% of them singletons. The source is an adult in good health. Specimen: peripheral blood, collected on day 0 of AZD1222 vaccination.

CDR3 in DNA: TGTGCCAGCAGTGAAACGGGACATGTCTACGAGCAGTACTTC. It encodes CASSETGHVYEQYF. The gene calls are TRBV28 and TRBJ2-7; D might be TRBD1 (6 bases). The germline CDR1 and CDR2 sequences are MDHEN and SYDVKM. This CDR3 comprises 14 residues. Trimming pared 5 bases from V and 3 bases from J, leaving 14 bases between.